There are many counts of the clone carrying this T cell receptor beta chain. Its antigen is unidentified. This sample's RNA came from whole unsorted tissue. Distant lung tissue was collected more than 3 cm away from the tumor edge. The data are from a study of tumor and adjacent non-tumor tissue in lung cancer. On the study more broadly: On average, productive TCRbeta reads reached 4 million to 4.5 million per sample. Study findings and constraints: Significantly higher TCR diversity was found in tumor than normal lung. Normal lung showed higher cumulative top 100 clone frequency than tumor.

Three rounds of nested PCR, following a modified ARM-PCR protocol, produced the TCRbeta library. MiXCR was run by TCRdb on the multiplex PCR reads, yielding one entry per CDR3 protein. The sample contains almost 75,000 distinct CDR3 sequences, around 70% of which appear only once. The source of this sequence is a woman between 50 and 59 years old with non-small cell lung cancer. Sequenced input: distant non-tumor lung tissue.

CDR3 region: CSVEGDRGKLRNQETQYF. CDR3 bases: TGCAGCGTTGAAGGGGACAGGGGCAAGCTGCGAAACCAAGAGACCCAGTACTTC. V usage is TRBV29-1 and J usage is TRBJ2-5; 10 bases align to TRBD1. Germline V gene sequence: CDR1 SQVTM, CDR2 ANQGSEA. This CDR3 has 18 amino acids. Trimming at V came to 1 base and at J to 0 bases, leaving 11 bases not matched to a gene.